Detailed here is one TCR beta chain. Per the authors' pipeline: The assay estimated nucleated cells by amplifying reference gene primers. TCRdb's copy holds only in-frame clones and misses some; the assay was immunoSEQ multiplex PCR. V, J and clone size were drawn from that table, and D and trimming were deduced from the DNA. The sample lists 85,000 to 100,000 clones, 70% to 80% occurring once. V dropped 4 bases and J dropped 5 bases, with 14 bases sitting between them. The CDR3 is made up of 14 amino acids. CDR1 and CDR2 from the germline V gene are MNHEY and SMNVEV (reference sequence). This record belongs to a study of blood T cell repertoires in COVID-19. Study-wide context: Sources were T cells, B-cell-depleted T cells, or PBMCs; the material itself was cDNA or gDNA.

The chain combines TRBV27 with TRBJ2-5; maybe TRBD1 (5 bases). This TCR derives from a woman older than 75 with active or convalescent COVID-19. The sample consisted of peripheral blood. CDR3 in amino acids: CASSSGRFRETQYF. DNA of the CDR3: TGTGCCAGCAGTTCAGGGCGCTTTCGGGAGACCCAGTACTTC.